This is a list of T cell receptor beta chains from one sample in a study of PD-1 blockade in classical Hodgkin lymphoma. Some clones are missing from TCRdb's copy, which holds only in-frame ones; the method was immunoSEQ multiplex PCR. The table records roughly 140,000 clones, about 81% of them present only once. The sample consisted of peripheral blood mononuclear cells (PBMCs), taken before the second cycle of nivolumab. All receptors derive from a human donor with classical Hodgkin lymphoma. Each CDR3 is given without its conserved first and last residue.

TRBV9	TRBJ2-3	ASSVTRAGSTDTQY
TRBV6-6	TRBJ2-2	ASSYTDPNTGELF
TRBV7-2	TRBJ1-3	ASSLGTSGNTIY
TRBV29-1	TRBJ2-2	SVSRSDATGELF
TRBV6-6	TRBJ1-4	ASRILGEKLF
TRBV19	TRBJ1-6	ASSIDHQRVFTLH
TRBV2	TRBJ1-4	ASRATGGNEKLF
TRBV27	TRBJ1-4	ASSLIWQSNEKLF
TRBV5-1	TRBJ1-4	ASSLIPGAEKLF
TRBV18	TRBJ2-7	ASSGTSGSLEQY
TRBV6-1	TRBJ1-2	ASMRQSNYGYT
TRBV19	TRBJ1-2	ASSIGILYGYT
TRBV5-6	TRBJ2-5	ASQREGGETQY
TRBV18	TRBJ2-7	ASSPGRAGPYEQY
TRBV29-1	TRBJ1-6	SVDSGSVPYNSPLH
TRBV27	TRBJ2-2	ASSPMGQNTGELF
TRBV9	TRBJ2-3	AGSVGDSLFTDTQY
TRBV6-5	TRBJ1-2	ASSYSGTGWARSYT
TRBV2	TRBJ1-4	ASRGTETNEKLF
TRBV18	TRBJ1-1	ASSPPSRGDTEAF
TRBV28	TRBJ2-7	ASSFLADSYEQY
TRBV7-9	TRBJ1-1	ASSLGTGEGGEAF
TRBV12-5	TRBJ2-7	ASGSERGPYEQY
TRBV9	TRBJ2-7	ASSVSGGPTYEQY
TRBV19	TRBJ1-5	ASWAGGISTLPQH
TRBV19	TRBJ2-5	ASSIFPGTVQETQY
TRBV27	TRBJ1-4	ASSLSLGNYEKLF
TRBV7-9	TRBJ2-5	ASSLVRGGETQY
TRBV4-2	TRBJ2-2	ASSPSLRDYRGELF
TRBV15	TRBJ1-3	ATSRDRDRGHGNTIY
TRBV11-2	TRBJ2-5	ASSLRTGILRETQY
TRBV7-9	TRBJ1-4	ASSLVGAGTNEKLF
TRBV7-8	TRBJ2-7	ASSFNPGRAYEQY
TRBV7-3	TRBJ2-1	ASSLTFGGGKQF
TRBV5-1	TRBJ2-1	ASSLALAGGPLRGNEQF
TRBV11-1	TRBJ2-1	ASSFGSSYNEQF
TRBV5-1	TRBJ1-1	ASSLGGALNTEAF
TRBV19	TRBJ2-1	ASSIRPHSGGATSYNEQF
TRBV28	TRBJ1-5	ASSPGQRGYQPQH